This entry lists 21 T cell receptor delta chains sequenced from one sample in a study of γδ T cells in repeated Plasmodium falciparum infection (dated by TCRdb to the early 2020s). The protocol used for the library was multiplex PCR. TCRdb lists the instrument as Illumina MiSeq. Via CATT, TCRdb reprocessed the public reads, and rows with identical DNA were then joined. Within this sample are 45,000 to 50,000 delta-chain clones, with 1.6% of them counted one time only. The ten largest clonotypes hold 6.5% to 9.5% of the sample. For bulk TCR repertoire analysis, Vgamma9/Vdelta2+ and Vdelta2-negative gammadelta T cell populations were isolated by flow sorting from peripheral blood mononuclear cells. Sequencing was carried out using gamma-delta T cells from blood. These receptors were obtained from a pool of human donors (malaria-infected and uninfected, not separated).

This clone was seen at least ten times. Other nucleotide sequences in the sample specify the same CDR3. The V call is TRDV1, the J call TRDJ1, with 11 positions matching TRDD3. J lost 3 bases, V lost 3 bases, and 21 bases had no gene match. There are 21 residues in the CDR3. The germline V gene has CDR1 TSWWSYY and CDR2 QGS. The CDR3 is CALGEILRISLGDISPDKLIF. The DNA for the CDR3 is TGTGCTCTTGGGGAGATCCTTCGGATCTCACTGGGGGATATCAGCCCCGATAAACTCATCTTT.

This clone appeared a few times. The mismatch at residue 8 between this DNA's translation and the TCRdb protein of a much larger clone likely reflects a read error; the protein shown is translated from the DNA. The rearrangement joins TRDV1 to TRDJ1; 8 nucleotides align to TRDD3. The V segment lost 0 bases and the J segment 8 bases; nucleotides outside the gene matches: 11. The length of the CDR3 is 16 residues. CDR1 is TSWWSYY and CDR2 is QGS in the germline V gene. CDR3 sequence (DNA): TGTGCTCTTGGGGAACTTCGGGCCTGGGGGAGTACAAAACTCATCTTT. It is translated as CALGELRAWGSTKLIF.

Of note for this clone: The protein that TCRdb holds for this DNA derives from a much larger clone and differs from the translated DNA at residue 14, which likely indicates a read error; the protein shown here is translated from the DNA. The chain joins TRDV3 to TRDJ1, with TRDD3 identical over 12 bases. In germline, CDR1 is TVYSNPD, CDR2 GDNSRS (reference sequence). The CDR3 is made up of 16 amino acids. The CDR3: CASGPYWGIQPDKFIF. CDR3 DNA sequence: TGTGCCTCGGGGCCATACTGGGGGATACAACCCGATAAATTCATCTTT.

This clone was observed at least ten times. The chain uses TRDV1 and TRDJ1; possible D gene TRDD2, 5 bases. Germline V gives CDR1 TSWWSYY, CDR2 QGS. The germline V and J ends were trimmed by 3 bases and 0 bases, with 11 bases remaining between them. The CDR3 runs 15 residues. Here the CDR3 reads CALGDVLLYTDKLIF. As DNA, the CDR3 is TGTGCTCTTGGGGATGTCCTCCTATACACCGATAAACTCATCTTT.

In this sample, this clone turned up a few times. TCRdb has a much larger clone's protein, which differs at residue 14 from the translation of this DNA, likely because of a read error; what is shown is the protein translated from the DNA. The rearrangement links TRDV1 to TRDJ1; D is undetermined. Since TCRdb gives no J gene, matching the DNA to germline was used here to assign it. Germline assignment: CDR1 TSWWSYY and CDR2 QGS. The CDR3 length is 17 residues. The CDR3 coding sequence is TGTGCTCTTGGGGGACCTAGCTTAGTGCCGTACACCGATAGACTCATCTTT. Residues: CALGGPSLVPYTDRLIF.

As regards this clone: TCRdb pairs this DNA with a much larger clone's protein that differs at residue 6, likely a read error; the protein shown was translated from the DNA. V gene TRDV2 combines with J gene TRDJ1; D is unresolved. No J gene was available from TCRdb, and it was assigned here by a germline match of the DNA. The CDR3 is 14 residues long. The V gene lost 4 bases and the J gene lost 4 bases, with 15 bases spanning the gap. Germline lookup yields CDR1 GEAIGNYY and CDR2 EKD. The CDR3 DNA sequence: TGTGCCTGTGATCGTCGGTCGGGCGGCGATAAACTCATCTTT. Amino acids: CACDRRSGGDKLIF.

In the case of this clone: The protein given by TCRdb reflects a much larger clone and differs at residue 4 from this DNA's translation, likely from a read error; the protein shown is the DNA's translation. The V and J genes are TRDV3 and TRDJ1; D remains unclear. Germline CDR1 reads TVYSNPD; CDR2 reads GDNSRS (reference sequence). This CDR3 has 10 amino acids. Trimming removed 2 bases from V and 7 bases from J, with 8 bases in between. The CDR3 bases are TGTGCCTTTCTATTGAGTAAACTCATCTTT. Translation: CAFLLSKLIF.

A note on this clone: It is likely a read error: a sequence one base away is far more abundant. Within the sample, other DNA sequences also encode this same CDR3. This chain joins TRDV2 and TRDJ1; 7 bases line up with TRDD3. The CDR3 totals 17 residues. J was trimmed by 0 bases and V by 1 base; bases with no gene match: 10. The germline V gene encodes CDR1 GEAIGNYY and CDR2 EKD. CDR3 coding DNA: TGTGCCTGTGACACTCTGGGGGGGCGGGTGTACACCGATAAACTCATCTTT. Protein sequence: CACDTLGGRVYTDKLIF.

This clone occurred a few times. TCRdb lists the protein of a much larger clone for this DNA, which differs at residue 11, so this is likely a read error; the protein given here is translated from the DNA itself. The rearrangement links TRDV1 to TRDJ1; the D gene could be TRDD2 or TRDD3 (5 bases each). Germline V gives CDR1 TSWWSYY, CDR2 QGS. This CDR3 is built from 16 residues. The ends were cut back, 3 bases at V and 3 bases at J, with 17 bases in the middle. The CDR3 region has the DNA TGTGCTCTTGGGGACCTACGAGGGGAAGTCGCCGATAAACTCATCTTT. Amino acids: CALGDLRGEVADKLIF.

This clone was counted a few times. Given a far larger clone just one base away, this is likely a sequencing read error. The sample carries other DNA sequences with the same CDR3. The chain is built from TRDV1 and TRDJ1; 8 nucleotides match TRDD2. The CDR3 is made up of 21 amino acids. Per the germline V gene, CDR1 is TSWWSYY and CDR2 is QGS. In DNA form, the CDR3 reads TGTGCTCTTGGGGGGCTTCCTACGAGAAACTCCGGGCGTCGTTACACCGATAAACTCATCTTC. Encoded protein: CALGGLPTRNSGRRYTDKLIF.

This clone was detected ten times or more. The chain combines TRDV2 with TRDJ1, with 7 positions matching TRDD3. CDR3 size: 15 residues. In germline, CDR1 is GEAIGNYY, CDR2 EKD. V lost 1 base, J lost 2 bases, and 6 bases stayed unmatched. This chain's CDR3 is CACDTLGAKTDKLIF. In nucleotides, the CDR3 is TGTGCCTGTGACACGCTGGGGGCCAAGACCGATAAACTCATCTTT.

This clone was detected only a few times. The protein recorded in TCRdb matches a much larger clone and deviates from this DNA's translation at residue 11, suggesting a read error; the protein here is obtained by translating the DNA. V gene TRDV3 combines with J gene TRDJ1; no clear D gene. Germline-derived CDR1 and CDR2 are TVYSNPD and GDNSRS (reference sequence). The CDR3 contains 14 residues. CDR3 protein: CAFFVPCYTDRLIF. In nucleotides, the CDR3 is TGTGCCTTTTTTGTTCCGTGTTACACCGATAGACTCATCTTT.

This clone was detected only a few times. The likely explanation is a read error, given a far larger clone one base away. Other nucleotide sequences in the sample specify the same CDR3. The CDR3 sequence: CALGDLTSADKLIF. The CDR3 DNA reads as TGTGCTCTTGGGGATCTAACCAGTGCCGATAAACTCATCTTT. The chain uses TRDV1 and TRDJ1; D uncertain. CDR1 is TSWWSYY, CDR2 QGS, per germline. This CDR3 is 14 amino acids long. V dropped 3 bases and J dropped 3 bases, with 11 bases sitting between them.

The table lists this clone with many counts. TCRdb's entry gives the protein of a much larger clone, which mismatches this DNA's translation at residue 9, likely from a read error; the protein reported here is translated from the DNA. The rearrangement links TRDV2 to TRDJ1; D uncertain. Assignment of the J gene here rests on matching the DNA to germline, because TCRdb gives none. The CDR3 sequence is 18 residues long. CDR1 is GEAIGNYY, CDR2 EKD, per germline. Trimming removed 1 base at V and 0 bases at J, with 20 bases between. CDR3 DNA sequence: TGTGCCTGTGACACATCTACGACCCGGGCCCCGTACACCGATAAACTCATCTTT. This codes for CACDTSTTRAPYTDKLIF.

Note on this clone: TCRdb pairs this DNA with a much larger clone's protein that differs at residue 15, likely a read error; the protein shown was translated from the DNA. The chain has TRDV1 and TRDJ1; 7 positions agree with TRDD2. The J gene is not listed in TCRdb, so it was assigned here from a DNA match to germline. The germline V gene has CDR1 TSWWSYY and CDR2 QGS. The CDR3 is 18 residues long. CDR3 sequence reads: CALGDSSYPTVYTDELIF. The CDR3 bases are TGTGCTCTTGGGGATAGTTCCTACCCTACCGTGTACACCGATGAACTCATCTTT.

There are a few counts of this clone. The TCRdb protein comes from a much larger clone and disagrees with this DNA's translation at residue 6, likely due to a read error; the protein given here is derived from the DNA. V and J are TRDV1 and TRDJ1; tentatively, D is TRDD2 or TRDD3 (5 bases each). TCRdb gives no J gene; it was assigned here by matching the DNA to germline. Trimming removed 2 bases from V and 0 bases from J, with 22 bases in between. There are 19 residues in the CDR3. Looked up from germline, CDR1 is TSWWSYY and CDR2 is QGS. This CDR3 reads CALGEVFPRLGLDTDKLIF. The CDR3 DNA is TGTGCTCTTGGGGAAGTCTTCCCCCGATTGGGGCTGGACACCGATAAACTCATCTTT.

In the case of this clone: This DNA's translation differs at residue 4 from TCRdb's protein, which comes from a much larger clone; a read error is likely, and the protein shown is translated from the DNA. The V call is TRDV1, the J call TRDJ1; D perhaps matches TRDD3 (7 bases). TCRdb does not report a J gene; here it was assigned by matching the DNA to germline references. Per the germline V gene, CDR1 is TSWWSYY and CDR2 is QGS. This CDR3 comprises 17 residues. V lost 7 bases and J lost 0, with 21 bases in between. The CDR3 loop reads CALEVLRGILYTDKLIF. The CDR3 bases are TGTGCTCTTGAGGTCCTACGTGGGATACTTTACACCGATAAACTCATCTTT.

This clone showed up many times. This may stem from a read error, because a much larger clone lies one nucleotide away. The sample holds other DNA sequences that translate to the same CDR3. The V gene is TRDV1, the J gene TRDJ1, with 8 positions matching TRDD2. The CDR3 totals 15 residues. The junction had 8 bases not matched to a gene; V was cut back by 3 bases and J by 5 bases. Germline V gene sequence: CDR1 TSWWSYY, CDR2 QGS. CDR3 sequence (DNA): TGTGCTCTTGGGGAGCTCCCTCCTTCCTATGATAAACTCATCTTT. As protein: CALGELPPSYDKLIF.

Concerning this clone itself: TCRdb's protein, taken from a much larger clone, differs from this DNA's translation at residue 3, likely owing to a read error; the protein displayed comes from the DNA. The chain has TRDV1 and TRDJ1; possibly TRDD1 or TRDD3 for D (5 bases each). Here the J gene was assigned by germline matching of the DNA, as TCRdb has none. This CDR3 is 16 amino acids long. Germline V gene sequence: CDR1 TSWWSYY, CDR2 QGS. The CDR3: CAIGEIRQGYTDKLIF. The CDR3 DNA sequence: TGTGCTATTGGGGAAATCCGTCAGGGGTACACCGATAAACTCATCTTT.

Concerning this clone: The protein that TCRdb holds for this DNA derives from a much larger clone and differs from the translated DNA at residue 23, which likely indicates a read error; the protein shown here is translated from the DNA. Here the V gene is TRDV1, but the J gene went uncalled; the table's D call, TRDD3, was not checked against the DNA. This CDR3 has 25 residues. The V gene's germline CDR1 is TSWWSYY and CDR2 QGS. CDR3 region: CALGESTEQATSYPHWYMGTDKPIF. The CDR3 DNA reads TGTGCTCTTGGGGAAAGTACTGAACAGGCTACGTCCTACCCTCACTGGTATATGGGCACCGATAAACCCATCTTT.

Details on this clone: The TCRdb protein comes from a much larger clone and disagrees with this DNA's translation at residue 14, likely due to a read error; the protein given here is derived from the DNA. The J gene was not called, though the V gene is TRDV1; the table assigns TRDD3, which was not confirmed against the DNA. The length of the CDR3 is 16 residues. Germline V gene lookup returns CDR1 TSWWSYY and CDR2 QGS. CDR3 residues: CALGLTGGSTPDKPIF. In DNA form, the CDR3 reads TGTGCTCTTGGCCTTACCGGGGGATCTACACCCGATAAACCCATCTTT.